The T cell receptor beta chain described here comes from a study of blood T cell repertoires in COVID-19. Profiling relied on immunoSEQ multiplex PCR, and the TCRdb table lists in-frame clones only, not all of them. Here the sample spans over 120,000 clones, around 80% being singletons. The source is a woman between 50 and 59 years old who had recovered from COVID-19. The sequenced material came from PBMCs or T cells enriched from blood (not recorded which).

Written as DNA, the CDR3 is TGTGCCAGCAGTTACGGGTCGCAGGCGAACACCGGGGAGCTGTTTTTT. Protein sequence: CASSYGSQANTGELFF. The V and J genes are TRBV6-5 and TRBJ2-2; D is unclear. The V end lost 2 bases, the J end lost 0 bases, and 10 bases lay between the germline ends. CDR1 is MNHEY and CDR2 is SVGAGI in the germline V gene. The CDR3 runs to 16 residues.